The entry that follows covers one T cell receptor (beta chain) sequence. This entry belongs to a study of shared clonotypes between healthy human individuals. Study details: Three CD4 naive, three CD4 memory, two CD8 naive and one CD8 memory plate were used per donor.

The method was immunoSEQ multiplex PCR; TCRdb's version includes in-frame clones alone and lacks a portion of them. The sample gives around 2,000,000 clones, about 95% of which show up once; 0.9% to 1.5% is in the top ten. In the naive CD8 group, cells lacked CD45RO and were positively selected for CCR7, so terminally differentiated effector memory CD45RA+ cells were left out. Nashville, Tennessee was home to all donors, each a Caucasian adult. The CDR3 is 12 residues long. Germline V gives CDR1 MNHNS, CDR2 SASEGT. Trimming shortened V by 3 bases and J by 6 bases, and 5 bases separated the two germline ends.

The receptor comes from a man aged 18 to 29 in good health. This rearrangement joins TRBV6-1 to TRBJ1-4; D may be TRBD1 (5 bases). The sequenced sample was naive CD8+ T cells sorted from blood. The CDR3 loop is CASSEGDEKLFF. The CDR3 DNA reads TGTGCCAGCAGTGAGGGGGATGAAAAACTGTTTTTT.